The rows below give T cell receptor beta chains drawn from one sample of a study of T cell repertoires in cytomegalovirus infection. For these TCRs, the target antigens are not known. TCRdb re-derived calls from the reads in MiXCR, one entry per CDR3 protein. The sample lists 100,000 to 150,000 distinct CDR3 sequences, about 32% occurring once. This specimen was CD8+ T cells from cultured PBMCs, taken from culture after CMV antigen stimulation. These receptors were obtained from a human donor in good health (CMV status not recorded). Some clones in this sample may be carry-over from other donors' samples. The CDR3 runs from the conserved cysteine through the conserved F or W. Each record gives: clone size, V gene, J gene, CDR3 protein. The size field is filled for only some rows; it gives once, few, many or a size class.

size: .; V: TRBV7-8; J: TRBJ2-1; CDR3: CASSGVSYNEQFF
size: few; V: TRBV28; J: TRBJ2-5; CDR3: CASQGSEETQYF
size: .; V: TRBV2; J: TRBJ2-7; CDR3: CASMSLDRDTYEQYF
size: once; V: TRBV23-1; J: TRBJ1-5; CDR3: CASSQSEDTGTKGQPQHF
size: .; V: TRBV7-6; J: TRBJ2-1; CDR3: CASSPTGDTSNEQFF
size: .; V: TRBV11-2; J: TRBJ2-7; CDR3: CASSPSGGFTYEQYF
size: .; V: TRBV6-5; J: TRBJ2-3; CDR3: CASSPPPSGGMDTQYF
size: .; V: TRBV28; J: TRBJ2-5; CDR3: CASSPSQGAEETQYF
size: few; V: TRBV7-9; J: TRBJ2-7; CDR3: CASSPGREQYF
size: .; V: TRBV12-3/TRBV12-4; J: TRBJ1-5; CDR3: CASSLAGVNQPQHF
size: few; V: TRBV10-3; J: TRBJ1-1; CDR3: CAISESRQGNTEAFF
size: few; V: TRBV9; J: TRBJ2-3; CDR3: CASSPTGSWADTQYF
size: .; V: TRBV10-3; J: TRBJ2-1; CDR3: CAISESPYSGQGSHEQFF
size: few; V: TRBV12-3/TRBV12-4; J: TRBJ2-3; CDR3: CASSLQLSTDTQYF
size: many; V: TRBV7-9; J: TRBJ2-7; CDR3: CASSLGDSYEQYF
size: .; V: TRBV2; J: TRBJ2-1; CDR3: CASSGGQGVENEQFF
size: .; V: TRBV4-2; J: TRBJ2-1; CDR3: CASSQDLSTSGGYNEQFF
size: .; V: TRBV11-3; J: TRBJ2-1; CDR3: CASSLGGDSYNEQFF
size: few; V: TRBV4-3; J: TRBJ1-1; CDR3: CASSQGSGHPMNTEAFF
size: once; V: TRBV4-3; J: TRBJ2-3; CDR3: CASSQDRLAGARNTQYF
size: .; V: TRBV11-2; J: TRBJ2-5; CDR3: CASSLEFQAQETQYF
size: .; V: TRBV11-2; J: TRBJ2-4; CDR3: CASSPSWGAKNIQYF
size: few; V: TRBV27; J: TRBJ2-5; CDR3: CASSTYGGETQYF
size: .; V: TRBV11-2; J: TRBJ2-7; CDR3: CASSLEQGATYEQYF
size: few; V: TRBV19; J: TRBJ1-2; CDR3: CASSTPGQGAPGYTF
size: .; V: TRBV12-3/TRBV12-4; J: TRBJ2-1; CDR3: CASRISGGAGERFF
size: .; V: TRBV7-6; J: TRBJ2-7; CDR3: CAGSLQGTLSYEQYF
size: .; V: TRBV28; J: TRBJ2-1; CDR3: CASRPPGGSNEQFF
size: few; V: TRBV11-2; J: TRBJ1-1; CDR3: CASSLAANLNTEAFF
size: .; V: TRBV10-3; J: TRBJ2-3; CDR3: CAITKGGSTGNVDTQYF
size: few; V: TRBV7-8; J: TRBJ2-2; CDR3: CASSLDGELFF
size: .; V: TRBV24-1; J: TRBJ2-3; CDR3: CATSDLVGPQDTQYF
size: .; V: TRBV6-1; J: TRBJ1-2; CDR3: CVLGIGLGYTF
size: many; V: TRBV7-9; J: TRBJ1-1; CDR3: CASSAPHEGVEAEAFF
size: .; V: TRBV7-6; J: TRBJ2-2; CDR3: CASSPQTRIAGAMNTGELFF
size: few; V: TRBV12-3/TRBV12-4; J: TRBJ2-5; CDR3: CASRHLGSVGETQYF
size: once; V: TRBV10-2; J: TRBJ2-3; CDR3: CASSGVSSTDTQYF
size: .; V: TRBV11-1; J: TRBJ2-7; CDR3: CASSAYMSSYEQYF
size: few; V: TRBV3-1; J: TRBJ1-6; CDR3: CASSQERRQVYLSGAPLHF
size: .; V: TRBV15; J: TRBJ2-2; CDR3: CATSRDLRGNTGELFF
size: few; V: TRBV12-3/TRBV12-4; J: TRBJ1-1; CDR3: CASSGQVTTEAFF
size: .; V: TRBV7-6; J: TRBJ1-1; CDR3: CASSPQMTGGFAEAFF